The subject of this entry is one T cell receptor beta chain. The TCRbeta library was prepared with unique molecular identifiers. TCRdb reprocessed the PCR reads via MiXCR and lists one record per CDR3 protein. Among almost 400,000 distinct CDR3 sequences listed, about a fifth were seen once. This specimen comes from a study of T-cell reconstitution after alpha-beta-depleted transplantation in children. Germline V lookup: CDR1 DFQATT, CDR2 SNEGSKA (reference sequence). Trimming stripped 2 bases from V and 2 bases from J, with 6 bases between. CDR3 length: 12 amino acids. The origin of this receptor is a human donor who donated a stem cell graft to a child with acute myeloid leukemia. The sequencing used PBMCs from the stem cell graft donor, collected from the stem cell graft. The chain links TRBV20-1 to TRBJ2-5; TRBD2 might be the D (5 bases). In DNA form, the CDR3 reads TGCAGTGCTAGACCGGGACAAGAGACCCAGTACTTC. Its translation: CSARPGQETQYF.